The sequence of this T cell receptor (beta chain) was determined in a study of tumor-infiltrating lymphocytes in primary liver carcinoma. Researchers generated TCR beta cDNA from around 0.55 ug of total RNA, relying on a constant-region primer. It was through three nested multiplex PCR rounds of slightly modified ARM-PCR that TCR beta libraries arose. Both of the initial two PCR rounds ran for roughly 10 cycles and employed TRBV1-TRBV30 forward primers alongside a C-beta reverse primer. TCRdb fed the multiplex PCR reads into MiXCR, producing one record per CDR3 protein. This table has 100,000 or so distinct CDR3 sequences, 55% to 80% appearing once. Study-wide results and caveats: Tumor region pairs overlapped more than did tumor-adjacent and tumor-blood pairs. Only about 7-25% of top clones occurred in every one of the five tumor regions.

Bulk tissue was left unsorted, and RNA and DNA were co-extracted from 20-30 mg of it. Patients were treatment-naive with chronic HBV infection. Over 85% viable tumor cells were present in every tumor sample. On this clonotype: The antigen is undetermined. The junction shows a germline mismatch at one end, possibly a read error.

This CDR3 contains 17 residues. From germline, CDR1 is SGHNT and CDR2 YENEEA. This TCR was recovered from a woman aged 60-75 years with primary liver carcinoma and hepatitis B virus infection. V gene TRBV11-3 combines with J gene TRBJ2-1; 7 positions match TRBD2. Material: liver tumor tissue from sampling region 2. The subset was: tumor region T2, inferior pole. The CDR3 sequence is CASTLGRGERGVDEQFF. DNA of the CDR3: TGTGCCAGCACCTTAGGTCGAGGGGAGCGGGGTGTCGATGAGCAGTTCTTC. Full variable domain (remainder filled in from reference TRBV11-3 and TRBJ2-1): EAGVVQSPRYKIIEKKQPVAFWCNPISGHNTLYWYLQNLGQGPELLIRYENEEAVDDSQLPKDRFSAERLKGVDSTLKIQPAELGDSAVYLCASTLGRGERGVDEQFFGPGTRLTVL.